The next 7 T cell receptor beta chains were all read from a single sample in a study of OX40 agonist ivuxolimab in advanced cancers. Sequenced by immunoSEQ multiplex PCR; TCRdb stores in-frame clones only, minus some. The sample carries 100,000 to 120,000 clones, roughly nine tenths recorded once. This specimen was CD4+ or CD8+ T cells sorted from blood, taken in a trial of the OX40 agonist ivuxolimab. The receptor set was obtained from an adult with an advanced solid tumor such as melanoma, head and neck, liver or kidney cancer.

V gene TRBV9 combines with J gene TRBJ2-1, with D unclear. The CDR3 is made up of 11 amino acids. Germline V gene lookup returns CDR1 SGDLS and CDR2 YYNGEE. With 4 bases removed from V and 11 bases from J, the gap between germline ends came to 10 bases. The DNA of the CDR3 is TGTGCCAGCAGCCCCCTTAATCAGCAGTTCTTC. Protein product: CASSPLNQQFF.

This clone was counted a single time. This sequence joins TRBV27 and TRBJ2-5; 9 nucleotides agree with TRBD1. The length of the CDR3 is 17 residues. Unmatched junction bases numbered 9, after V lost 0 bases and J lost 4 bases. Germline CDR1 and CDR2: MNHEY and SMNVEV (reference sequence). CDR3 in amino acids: CASSLSPGQGGRETQYF. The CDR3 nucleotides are TGTGCCAGCAGTTTATCCCCGGGACAGGGAGGCCGAGAGACCCAGTACTTC.

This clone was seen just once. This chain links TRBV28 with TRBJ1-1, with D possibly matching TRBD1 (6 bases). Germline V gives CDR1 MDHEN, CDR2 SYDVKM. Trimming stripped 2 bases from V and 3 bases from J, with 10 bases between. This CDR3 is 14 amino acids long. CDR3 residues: CASSLGGAHTEAFF. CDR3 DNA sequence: TGTGCCAGCAGTTTAGGGGGGGCTCACACTGAAGCTTTCTTT.

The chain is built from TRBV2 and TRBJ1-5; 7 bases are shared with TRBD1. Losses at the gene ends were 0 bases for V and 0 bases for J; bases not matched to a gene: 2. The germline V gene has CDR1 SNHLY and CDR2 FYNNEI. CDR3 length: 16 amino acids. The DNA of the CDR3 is TGTGCCAGCAGTGAAGCGGGACAGTTTAGCAATCAGCCCCAGCATTTT. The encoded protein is CASSEAGQFSNQPQHF.

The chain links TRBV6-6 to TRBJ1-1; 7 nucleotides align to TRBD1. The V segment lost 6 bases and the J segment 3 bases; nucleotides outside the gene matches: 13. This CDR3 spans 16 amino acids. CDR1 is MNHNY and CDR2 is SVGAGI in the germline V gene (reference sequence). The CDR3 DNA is TGTGCCAGCAGGGTGCTCCGGGACAGCAGAGACACTGAAGCTTTCTTT. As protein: CASRVLRDSRDTEAFF.

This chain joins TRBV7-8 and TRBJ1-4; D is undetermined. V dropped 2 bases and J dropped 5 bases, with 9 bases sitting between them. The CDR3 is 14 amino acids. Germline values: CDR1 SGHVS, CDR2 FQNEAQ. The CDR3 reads CASSLRELNEKLFF. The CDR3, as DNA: TGTGCCAGCAGCTTACGCGAGTTAAATGAAAAACTGTTTTTT.

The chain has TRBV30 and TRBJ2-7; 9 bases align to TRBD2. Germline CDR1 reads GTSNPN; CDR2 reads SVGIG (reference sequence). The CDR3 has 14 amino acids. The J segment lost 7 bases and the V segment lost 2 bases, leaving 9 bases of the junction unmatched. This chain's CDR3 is CAWSLAGGLKEQYF. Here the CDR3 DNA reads TGTGCCTGGAGTTTGGCGGGAGGGCTAAAAGAGCAGTACTTC.